Shown below are 2 T cell receptor beta chains from a single sample sequenced in a study of T-cell memory formation after mild COVID-19. TCRdb ran MiXCR on the 5' RACE reads and lists one entry per CDR3 protein. The table shows approximately 500,000 distinct CDR3 sequences, with 20% to 25% occurring only once. Sequencing was carried out using PBMCs or a T cell subset sorted from them (not recorded which). These receptors all stem from an adult woman who had mild COVID-19 (a few samples of this study predate the infection). Cell type and time point are not known.

This sequence joins TRBV27 and TRBJ2-7; perhaps TRBD2 as D (6 bases). There are 13 residues in the CDR3. V was shortened by 3 bases and J by 7 bases, with 13 bases between the two germline ends. Looked up from germline, CDR1 is MNHEY and CDR2 is SMNVEV (reference sequence). The CDR3 region is CASSFRSGREQYF. The CDR3 region has the DNA TGTGCCAGCAGTTTCAGGTCAGGGAGGGAGCAGTACTTC.

V gene TRBV2 combines with J gene TRBJ1-1, with D possibly TRBD1 on 5 matching bases. V lost 7 bases and J 11 bases, leaving 20 bases between the germline ends. Germline V CDR1 and CDR2: SNHLY, FYNNEI. The CDR3 contains 13 residues. In DNA form, the CDR3 reads TGTGCCAGCACCAAGGGGCCTCAGGGTTTGGCTTTCTTT. Translated: CASTKGPQGLAFF. The variable domain in full, completed from reference TRBV2 and TRBJ1-1, reads EPEVTQTPSHQVTQMGQEVILRCVPISNHLYFYWYRQILGQKVEFLVSFYNNEISEKSEIFDDQFSVERPDGSNFTLKIRSTKLEDSAMYFCASTKGPQGLAFFGQGTRLTVV.